The present T cell receptor (beta chain) was sequenced within a study of T cells in localized non-small cell lung cancer. Assay: immunoSEQ multiplex PCR; the TCRdb copy retains only in-frame clones and omits some. Of about 13,000 clones listed, 25% to 30% are singletons. Overall study results and limits: Clonality peaked in uninvolved adjacent lung rather than tumor. Appearances in adjacent lung were noted for a median 57 of the top 100 tumor clones.

Comment on this clone: Antigen unknown.

The sample in question was lung tumor tissue, obtained before any cancer treatment. The clonotype originates from a female donor older than 55 with stage I lung adenocarcinoma.

CDR3 loop: CASSLWIADNEQFF. The CDR3 DNA reads TGTGCCAGCAGTTTATGGATAGCGGACAATGAGCAGTTCTTC. This rearrangement joins TRBV6-8 to TRBJ2-1; maybe TRBD2 (6 bases). Per germline, CDR1 MNHGY and CDR2 SAAAGT. Between the trimmed V and J ends, which lost 4 bases and 5 bases, there was a span of 12 bases. The CDR3 has 14 amino acids.